This T cell receptor (beta chain) was identified during a study of CD8+CD57+ T cells in acquired aplastic anemia. On the study more broadly: On average, sorted CD4+ and CD8+ cells gave 3.2 ug of DNA. Roughly 9.9 million reads, on average, were obtained for CD4+ cells from healthy donors. Study-level points and caveats: Sharing between patients and controls was observed for roughly 30 CD8+ CDR3 sequences. For CD8+ Simpson's diversity, patients and controls showed no significant difference.

Points on this clonotype: Its specificity is unknown.

Germline V gene lookup returns CDR1 ENHRY and CDR2 SYGVKD. The trim removed 8 bases at V and 7 bases at J, leaving 10 bases unmatched. This CDR3 contains 15 residues. According to the study, genomic DNA was the template for TCR beta VDJ and CDR3 profiling. Using its own MiXCR run on the reads, TCRdb lists one record per CDR3 protein. The profile covers about 190,000 distinct CDR3 sequences, with roughly 56% appearing a single time and about 17% taken by the ten largest. Sequencing was done on a sample of sorted CD4+, CD8+, or CD8+CD57+ T cells (not recorded which) from PBMCs. The TCR originated in a human donor in good health, serving as a control. This sequence joins TRBV10-3 and TRBJ1-6, with 8 nucleotides matching TRBD1. CDR3 region: CAIPSTRDRNSPLHF. The CDR3 nucleotides read TGTGCCATCCCCTCGACCCGGGACAGGAATTCACCCCTCCACTTT.